This passage covers 16 T cell receptor beta chains from one sample sequenced in a study of regulatory T cells in long-lasting Graves disease. Investigators prepared the TCR beta libraries by applying iRepertoire HTBI primers and Arm-PCR of CDR3 regions. One entry per CDR3 protein, called by TCRdb with MiXCR from the multiplex PCR reads. The profile shows about 400,000 distinct CDR3 sequences, 15% of them singletons. Specified time point: newly diagnosed GD, antithyroid drugs for less than 3 months. PBMCs provided the RNA from which the TCR library was made. The specimen was peripheral blood mononuclear cells (PBMCs), collected at new diagnosis, from a patient treated with antithyroid drugs. Receptors originate from a female donor with Graves disease.

Concerning this clonotype itself: With a much larger clone just one base away, this may be a read error. The chain employs TRBV11-3 and TRBJ1-1; D might be TRBD1 (5 bases). The CDR3 extends over 17 amino acids. Germline assignment: CDR1 SGHNT and CDR2 YENEEA. CDR3 protein: CASSLDRVGDSNAEAFF. CDR3 in DNA: TGTGCCAGCAGCTTAGATCGAGTGGGGGATTCGAACGCTGAAGCTTTCTTT.

This clonotype was counted a single time. With a far larger clone one base away, a read error is the likely cause. The gene calls are TRBV6-1 and TRBJ2-5, with 12 bases lining up with TRBD2. The CDR3 is 17 amino acids. V lost 7 bases, J lost 2 bases, and 11 bases stayed unmatched. CDR1 is MNHNS, CDR2 SASEGT, per germline. DNA for the CDR3: TGTGCCAGCACTTTTGTCCTACTAGCGGGAGGACAAGAGACCCAGTACTTC. This translates into CASTFVLLAGGQETQYF.

As regards this clonotype: A much larger clonotype is one base distant, so this may be a read error. The V call is TRBV5-5, the J call TRBJ1-3, with D uncertain. The ends were cut back, 4 bases at V and 5 bases at J, with 16 bases in the middle. The CDR3 covers 15 residues. The germline V gene encodes CDR1 SGHKS and CDR2 YYEKEE (reference sequence). The DNA for the CDR3 is TGTGCCAGCAGCCTTCACTACCCAGACAGAAACACCATATATTTT. It is translated as CASSLHYPDRNTIYF.

This clonotype was detected ten times or more. The chain carries TRBV12-3 or TRBV12-4 and TRBJ2-1, with 10 positions matching TRBD1. The CDR3 has 16 amino acids. V lost 6 bases and J lost 2; bases outside the gene matches: 7. CDR3 in amino acids: CASRVAGTGAYNEQFF. The DNA for the CDR3 is TGTGCCAGCAGAGTCGCCGGGACAGGGGCCTACAATGAGCAGTTCTTC.

This clonotype has at least ten counts. This chain links TRBV28 with TRBJ2-2, with D perhaps matching TRBD2 (5 bases). The CDR3 runs to 14 residues. Germline CDR1 MDHEN, CDR2 SYDVKM. V shed 7 bases and J shed 1 base, with 10 bases lying between them. The DNA for the CDR3 is TGTGCCAGCATCCGAGGGTTGAACACCGGGGAGCTGTTTTTT. Its protein is CASIRGLNTGELFF.

This clonotype was seen many times. This chain connects TRBV7-9 to TRBJ2-7, with D possibly being TRBD2 (6 bases). From germline, CDR1 is SEHNR and CDR2 FQNEAQ (reference sequence). The CDR3 has 14 amino acids. Trimming cost V 5 bases and J 2 bases, with 13 bases left between them. Written as DNA, the CDR3 is TGTGCCAGCAGCCAGGAGGGAACCACCTACGAGCAGTACTTC. Amino acid sequence: CASSQEGTTYEQYF.

This clonotype came up many times. The V call is TRBV11-2, the J call TRBJ2-5; D possibly corresponds to TRBD1 (6 bases). The germline V and J ends were trimmed by 5 bases and 2 bases, with 15 bases remaining between them. CDR3 length equals 15 residues. In germline, CDR1 is SGHAT, CDR2 FQNNGV. CDR3 sequence reads: CASSLYQGQQETQYF. Written as DNA, the CDR3 is TGTGCCAGCAGCCTCTACCAGGGACAACAAGAGACCCAGTACTTC.

This clonotype occurred many times. J is TRBJ2-2 and V is TRBV2; tentatively, D is TRBD1 or TRBD2 (5 bases each). Trimming left V 3 bases short and J 6 bases short, with 17 bases between. This CDR3 is built from 16 residues. CDR1 is SNHLY, CDR2 FYNNEI, per germline. The CDR3 is CASSDRTWGLAGELFF. The DNA for the CDR3 is TGTGCCAGCAGTGACCGGACTTGGGGGTTGGCCGGGGAGCTGTTTTTT.

This clonotype was counted many times. V usage is TRBV5-1 and J usage is TRBJ1-5; no clear D gene. Germline CDR1 is SGHRS and CDR2 is YFSETQ. The CDR3 is made up of 15 amino acids. V lost 4 bases, J lost 1 base, and 12 bases lay in between. The CDR3 coding sequence is TGCGCCAGCAGCGCTGCGGGTGGGAGCAATCAGCCCCAGCATTTT. Its protein product is CASSAAGGSNQPQHF.

The chain links TRBV4-3 to TRBJ1-4; 7 positions agree with TRBD1. Per germline, CDR1 LGHNA and CDR2 YSLEER. After removal of 3 bases from V and 5 bases from J, the junction contained 9 bases not matched to a gene. The CDR3 totals 16 residues. The chain's CDR3 is CASSHMYRGENEKLFF. The CDR3 DNA follows: TGCGCCAGCAGCCATATGTACAGGGGCGAAAATGAAAAACTGTTTTTT.

This clonotype was counted between two and nine times. The chain joins TRBV20-1 to TRBJ2-2; a possible D gene is TRBD2 (6 bases). Germline CDR1 reads DFQATT; CDR2 reads SNEGSKA (reference sequence). The CDR3 consists of 15 residues. V shed 3 bases and J shed 4 bases, with 15 bases lying between them. CDR3 sequence reads: CSARDWRDPTGELFF. CDR3 bases: TGCAGTGCTAGGGATTGGCGGGACCCCACCGGGGAGCTGTTTTTT.

As regards this clonotype: The junction and the germline gene differ at one end; a read error may be behind it. This chain connects TRBV27 to TRBJ2-2; no clear D. Germline loops: CDR1 MNHEY, CDR2 SMNVEV (reference sequence). The CDR3 is 17 amino acids. Here the CDR3 DNA reads TGTGCCAGCAGTCTATCATCGGACCTCATGAACACCGGGGAGCTGTTTTTT. As protein: CASSLSSDLMNTGELFF.

Only a few counts were recorded for this clonotype. The rearrangement links TRBV29-1 to TRBJ2-7, with a possible D match to TRBD1 (6 bases). CDR1 and CDR2 from the germline V gene are SQVTM and ANQGSEA. Trimming took 6 bases from V and 6 from J, leaving 12 bases between them. This CDR3 contains 11 residues. DNA for the CDR3: TGCAGCGTAAAAACAGGGAGCGAGCAGTACTTC. Its translation is CSVKTGSEQYF.

The table lists this clonotype with many counts. The DNA for the CDR3 is TGTGCCAGCGTCGAACAGCTGCATTATGGCTACACCTTC. Amino acid sequence: CASVEQLHYGYTF. The chain links TRBV2 to TRBJ1-2; D remains ambiguous. Germline V gives CDR1 SNHLY, CDR2 FYNNEI. CDR3 length equals 13 residues. Trimming took 8 bases from V and 5 from J, leaving 15 bases between them.

This clonotype occurred many times. V is TRBV5-8 and J is TRBJ1-2; perhaps TRBD1 as D (5 bases). Germline CDR1 reads SGHTS; CDR2 reads YDEGEE. The CDR3 is made up of 14 amino acids. Trimming cost V 3 bases and J 4 bases, with 13 bases left between them. CDR3 loop: CASSWGDSVYGYTF. CDR3 coding DNA: TGTGCCAGCAGCTGGGGAGACAGTGTCTATGGCTACACCTTC.

This clonotype was found many times. This chain connects TRBV9 to TRBJ1-2; 7 nucleotides line up with TRBD1. V trimming: 4 bases; J trimming: 4 bases; junction bases outside the gene matches: 13. The CDR3 loop spans 16 amino acids. From germline, CDR1 is SGDLS and CDR2 YYNGEE. CDR3 sequence (DNA): TGTGCCAGCAGCCCGCCTGAGACAGGGTACGGCTATGGCTACACCTTC. It encodes CASSPPETGYGYGYTF. The complete variable domain, with remaining parts taken from reference TRBV9 and TRBJ1-2, reads DSGVTQTPKHLITATGQRVTLRCSPRSGDLSVYWYQQSLDQGLQFLIQYYNGEERAKGNILERFSAQQFPDLHSELNLSSLELGDSALYFCASSPPETGYGYGYTFGSGTRLTVV.